This T cell receptor beta chain originates from a study of control samples from healthy donors and cancer patients. Germline values: CDR1 SNHLY, CDR2 FYNNEI. With 4 bases removed from V and 10 bases from J, the gap between germline ends came to 12 bases. There are 12 residues in the CDR3. TCRdb keeps only in-frame clones here, not all; method: immunoSEQ multiplex PCR. The sample yields 90,000 to 110,000 clones, 75% to 95% seen once. V is TRBV2 and J is TRBJ2-3, with D tentatively TRBD1 or TRBD2 (5 bases each). The clonotype comes from a human donor in good health. The donor label of this sample is uncertain. The sequenced sample was blood. The CDR3 is CASSAPRGAQYF. The DNA for the CDR3 is TGTGCCAGCAGTGCCCCTAGAGGGGCGCAGTATTTT.